These 25 T cell receptor beta chains were all obtained from the same sample, sequenced in a study of radiotherapy plus CTLA-4 blockade in lung cancer. Generated by immunoSEQ multiplex PCR, the TCRdb table keeps only in-frame clones and is missing some. The sample yields 20,000 to 25,000 clones, 70% to 75% seen once. The sequencing here drew on peripheral blood, taken from a patient treated with radiotherapy plus ipilimumab. The receptors shown here come from a human donor with non-small cell lung cancer whose response to radiotherapy plus ipilimumab could not be evaluated.

This sequence joins TRBV12-2 and TRBJ2-7; the table names TRBD2, a call not compared with the DNA. TRBV12-2 counts as a pseudogene. The CDR3 runs 18 residues. Here the CDR3 DNA reads TGTGCAAGTCGCTTAGAAAAGAGTCGACGCGGGTTATGCCACGAGCAGTACTTC. Its translation: CASRLEKSRRGLCHEQYF.

The DNA of the CDR3 is TGTGCCATCGGAAAAGGGGGGACAGGGACAGAAGAGACCCAGTACTTC. Protein sequence: CAIGKGGTGTEETQYF. The chain combines TRBV10-3 with TRBJ2-5; TRBD1 matches at 9 bases. Germline V lookup: CDR1 ENHRY, CDR2 SYGVKD. After removal of 8 bases from V and 3 bases from J, the junction contained 13 bases not matched to a gene. The CDR3 spans 16 residues.

This chain joins TRBV9 and TRBJ2-2, with no clear D. Germline CDR1 reads SGDLS; CDR2 reads YYNGEE. V lost 0 bases, J lost 0 bases, and 6 bases lay in between. This CDR3 is built from 15 residues. This CDR3 is CASSVGGANTGELFF. The CDR3 region has the DNA TGTGCCAGCAGCGTAGGCGGAGCGAACACCGGGGAGCTGTTTTTT.

V and J are TRBV29-1 and TRBJ2-7; 9 nucleotides line up with TRBD2. The CDR3 is 14 residues long. Trimming at V came to 6 bases and at J to 0 bases, leaving 6 bases not matched to a gene. Per germline, CDR1 SQVTM and CDR2 ANQGSEA. The CDR3: CSVVSGRLSYEQYF. CDR3 DNA: TGCAGCGTCGTAAGCGGGAGGCTCTCCTACGAGCAGTACTTC.

The chain recombines TRBV29-1 with TRBJ2-3; D might be TRBD2 (7 bases). Germline CDR1 SQVTM, CDR2 ANQGSEA. The CDR3 runs 14 residues. V lost 7 bases, J lost 4 bases, and 18 bases lay in between. CDR3: CSAMKGGAADTQYF. The DNA of the CDR3 is TGCAGCGCCATGAAGGGGGGGGCCGCAGATACGCAGTATTTT.

This clone showed up just a few times. The V and J genes are TRBV6-1 and TRBJ2-3; D remains ambiguous. Germline-derived CDR1 and CDR2 are MNHNS and SASEGT. V lost 4 bases to trimming and J lost 5 bases, with 10 bases between them. This CDR3 contains 13 residues. CDR3 coding DNA: TGTGCCAGCAGTGGATTGGGCCTAGATACGCAGTATTTT. Protein: CASSGLGLDTQYF.

The J gene is TRBJ2-3, the V gene TRBV27; D perhaps matches TRBD1 (7 bases). V was clipped by 2 bases and J by 2 bases, with 14 bases between them. This CDR3 spans 16 amino acids. Germline assignment: CDR1 MNHEY and CDR2 SMNVEV (reference sequence). Here the CDR3 DNA reads TGTGCCAGCAGTTTAATGGCAGGGGGACTCACAGATACGCAGTATTTT. Translated: CASSLMAGGLTDTQYF.

The rearrangement links TRBV19 to TRBJ2-7; TRBD1 agrees at 8 bases. With 3 bases clipped from V and 4 bases from J, the junction kept 5 bases outside the gene matches. The CDR3 is 14 residues long. Germline V gene data show CDR1 as LNHDA and CDR2 as SQIVND (reference sequence). The CDR3 reads CASSIRGQEYEQYF. CDR3 nucleotide sequence: TGTGCCAGTAGTATCAGGGGGCAGGAGTACGAGCAGTACTTC.

The chain combines TRBV19 with TRBJ2-5; D unresolved. The CDR3 consists of 13 residues. Per the germline V gene, CDR1 is LNHDA and CDR2 is SQIVND (reference sequence). V was shortened by 3 bases and J by 4 bases, with 9 bases between the two germline ends. The CDR3 loop reads CASSIFNRETQYF. The CDR3 DNA follows: TGTGCCAGTAGTATCTTTAATCGAGAGACCCAGTACTTC.

The CDR3 protein is CASRVGDTDTQYF. CDR3 DNA: TGCGCCAGCAGGGTGGGAGACACAGATACGCAGTATTTT. The rearrangement joins TRBV5-1 to TRBJ2-3; D may be TRBD2 (5 bases). The ends were cut back, 5 bases at V and 2 bases at J, with 9 bases in the middle. The CDR3 has 13 amino acids. Germline V gene sequence: CDR1 SGHRS, CDR2 YFSETQ.

This clone turned up a few times. The chain is built from TRBV5-1 and TRBJ1-2; the match to TRBD1 covers 7 bases. CDR1 and CDR2 (germline): SGHRS, YFSETQ. J gave up 2 bases and V 9 bases, and 7 bases lay outside the gene matches. This CDR3 is built from 13 residues. The CDR3 DNA reads TGCGCCACCGCGCCGGACAGGAACTATGGCTACACCTTC. Translated: CATAPDRNYGYTF.

The V call is TRBV7-2, the J call TRBJ2-3; D unresolved. V was clipped by 5 bases and J by 4 bases, with 10 bases between them. CDR1 is SGHTA, CDR2 FQGNSA, per germline. The CDR3 has 13 amino acids. CDR3 amino acids: CASSPISADTQYF. The CDR3 DNA reads TGTGCCAGCAGCCCCATATCGGCAGATACGCAGTATTTT.

The chain uses TRBV10-3 and TRBJ1-5, with a tentative D call TRBD1 (5 bases). This CDR3 is built from 13 residues. Germline V CDR1 and CDR2: ENHRY, SYGVKD. With 4 bases removed from V and 5 bases from J, the gap between germline ends came to 9 bases. The CDR3 is CAISATGDQPQHF. The CDR3 bases are TGTGCCATCAGTGCCACGGGGGATCAGCCCCAGCATTTT.

The chain combines TRBV4-1 with TRBJ2-5; possibly TRBD1 for D (8 bases). V was pared by 4 bases and J by 3 bases, with 18 bases between. This CDR3 spans 16 amino acids. Germline V CDR1 and CDR2: MGHRA, YSYEKL. The CDR3 region is CASSRNTGGGEETQYF. The CDR3 nucleotides are TGCGCCAGCAGCCGGAATACAGGGGGAGGGGAAGAGACCCAGTACTTC.

This clone has only a few counts. The chain employs TRBV5-1 and TRBJ2-7; TRBD1 aligns across 10 bases. The CDR3 is made up of 15 amino acids. The V and J ends lost 1 base and 6 bases, in that order; junction bases with no gene match: 7. Germline V gene lookup returns CDR1 SGHRS and CDR2 YFSETQ. The CDR3 loop is CASSLLTGGEGEQYF. The CDR3 region has the DNA TGCGCCAGCAGCTTGCTGACAGGGGGCGAGGGCGAGCAGTACTTC.

The chain employs TRBV2 and TRBJ1-2; weak D call: TRBD1 (5 bases). This CDR3 has 12 amino acids. Trimming took off 2 bases at V and 4 bases at J, with 5 bases between the two ends. Germline V gives CDR1 SNHLY, CDR2 FYNNEI. The CDR3 nucleotides are TGTGCCAGCAGTGAACAGGGCTATGGCTACACCTTC. Protein: CASSEQGYGYTF.

This chain uses TRBV11-2 with TRBJ2-3, with 15 bases identical to TRBD2. The germline V gene encodes CDR1 SGHAT and CDR2 FQNNGV. V was pared by 5 bases and J by 2 bases, with 11 bases of the junction left unmatched. CDR3 size: 19 residues. The chain's CDR3 is CASSRYGTSGRTLTDTQYF. The CDR3, as DNA: TGTGCCAGCAGCCGATACGGGACTAGCGGGAGGACTCTCACAGATACGCAGTATTTT.

This rearrangement joins TRBV7-8 to TRBJ2-2; 9 positions agree with TRBD1. Germline V gene sequence: CDR1 SGHVS, CDR2 FQNEAQ. J was trimmed by 8 bases and V by 5 bases; bases with no gene match: 15. CDR3 length equals 17 residues. The CDR3 bases are TGTGCCAGCAGCGCCACAACAACAGGGGGCGGCGGTGGGGAGCTGTTTTTT. Its protein product is CASSATTTGGGGGELFF.

This clone appeared a few times. V usage is TRBV29-1 and J usage is TRBJ1-2; 10 bases align to TRBD1. The CDR3 runs 15 residues. Germline V CDR1 and CDR2: SQVTM, ANQGSEA. After removal of 4 bases from V and 4 bases from J, the junction contained 9 bases not matched to a gene. Here the CDR3 reads CSVGAGDRGFYGYTF. CDR3 bases: TGCAGCGTTGGGGCGGGGGACAGGGGTTTCTATGGCTACACCTTC. The whole variable domain, remainder taken from reference TRBV29-1 and TRBJ1-2, is SAVISQKPSRDICQRGTSLTIQCQVDSQVTMMFWYRQQPGQSLTLIATANQGSEATYESGFVIDKFPISRPNLTFSTLTVSNMSPEDSSIYLCSVGAGDRGFYGYTFGSGTRLTVV.

The chain carries TRBV5-6 and TRBJ2-7, with D tentatively TRBD1 (6 bases). The CDR3 consists of 13 residues. Germline CDR1 SGHDT, CDR2 YYEEEE. The V end was cut by 3 bases, the J end by 3 bases, with 10 bases between. The CDR3 region has the DNA TGTGCCAGCAGCTCGGGACAAATCTACGAGCAGTACTTC. Amino acids: CASSSGQIYEQYF.

This sequence joins TRBV6-1 and TRBJ2-7; perhaps TRBD2 as D (6 bases). The V and J ends lost 1 base and 7 bases respectively, with 14 bases between them. Germline assignment: CDR1 MNHNS and CDR2 SASEGT. This CDR3 contains 14 residues. CDR3 nucleotides: TGTGCCAGCAGTGAAGGGCTGGAGGGGCAAGAGCAGTACTTC. Translating gives CASSEGLEGQEQYF.

The chain is built from TRBV5-1 and TRBJ2-5, with D possibly TRBD1 on 7 matching bases. Germline V gene data show CDR1 as SGHRS and CDR2 as YFSETQ. Trimming stripped 4 bases from V and 6 bases from J, with 22 bases between. The CDR3 runs to 16 residues. The CDR3 DNA reads TGCGCCAGCAGCCCAACAGACCTGACAGGGAGGCAGACCCAGTACTTC. This translates into CASSPTDLTGRQTQYF.

The rearrangement joins TRBV11-2 to TRBJ2-1; 7 nucleotides match TRBD1. Germline CDR1 SGHAT, CDR2 FQNNGV. This CDR3 contains 15 residues. Trimming removed 5 bases from V and 0 bases from J; junction bases left unmatched: 4. CDR3 in DNA: TGTGCCAGCAGCCTCGGGACAGCCTCCTACAATGAGCAGTTCTTC. Translation: CASSLGTASYNEQFF.

V gene TRBV25-1 combines with J gene TRBJ1-2, with a weak D call TRBD1 (5 bases). CDR1 is MGHDK and CDR2 is SYGVNS in the germline V gene. Trimming stripped 2 bases from V and 7 bases from J, with 11 bases between. This CDR3 comprises 13 residues. The CDR3 sequence is CASSEETVSGYTF. The CDR3 nucleotides are TGTGCCAGCAGTGAAGAGACAGTAAGTGGCTACACCTTC.

The count of this clone is one. The chain carries TRBV13 and TRBJ2-1; maybe TRBD2 (6 bases). From germline, CDR1 is PRHDT and CDR2 FYEKMQ (reference sequence). This CDR3 spans 14 amino acids. Trimming took off 7 bases at V and 9 bases at J, with 19 bases between the two ends. CDR3 sequence reads: CASNGGPRGPEQFF. The CDR3 DNA reads as TGTGCCAGCAACGGTGGGCCGCGGGGCCCTGAGCAGTTCTTC.